This T cell receptor (beta chain) was sequenced during a study of T cell repertoires in cytomegalovirus infection. As for the study in general: CMV infection and matching HLA type were both indicated by public TCR beta signatures. Findings and caveats of the study: What dominated the ex vivo response were HLA-C-restricted CMV-specific TCR beta clonotypes. The cumulative frequency of public TCR beta families identified carriers of CMV plus the relevant HLA.

Details on this clonotype: Its antigen is still unknown.

The CDR3 extends over 14 amino acids. Deletions cut 2 bases from V and 7 bases from J, with 14 bases between. Germline V gene sequence: CDR1 ENHRY, CDR2 SYGVKD. TCRdb used MiXCR to reprocess the reads, holding one entry per CDR3 protein. The sample carries about 400,000 distinct CDR3 sequences, about a sixth recorded once. This receptor was identified in a human donor in good health (CMV status not recorded). Some clones in this sample may be carry-over from other donors' samples. The specimen was PBMCs. The chain joins TRBV10-3 to TRBJ1-1; no firm D call. Here the CDR3 reads CAISEGRGSGEAFF. In DNA, the CDR3 is TGTGCCATCAGTGAGGGGAGAGGGTCCGGTGAAGCTTTCTTT.